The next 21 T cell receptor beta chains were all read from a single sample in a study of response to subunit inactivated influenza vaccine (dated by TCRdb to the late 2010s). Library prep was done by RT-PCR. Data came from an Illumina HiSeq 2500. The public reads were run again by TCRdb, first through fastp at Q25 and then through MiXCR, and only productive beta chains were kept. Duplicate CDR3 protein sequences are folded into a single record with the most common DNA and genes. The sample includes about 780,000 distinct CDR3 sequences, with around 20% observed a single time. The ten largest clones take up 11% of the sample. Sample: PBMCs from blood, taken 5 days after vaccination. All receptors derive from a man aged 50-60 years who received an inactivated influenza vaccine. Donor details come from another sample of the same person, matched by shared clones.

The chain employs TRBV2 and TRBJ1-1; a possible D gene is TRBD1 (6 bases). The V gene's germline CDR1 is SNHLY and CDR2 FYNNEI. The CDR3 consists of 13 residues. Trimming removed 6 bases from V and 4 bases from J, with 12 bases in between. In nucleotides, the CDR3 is TGTGCCAGCAGATCCGAGGGGGGCACTGAAGCTTTCTTT. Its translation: CASRSEGGTEAFF.

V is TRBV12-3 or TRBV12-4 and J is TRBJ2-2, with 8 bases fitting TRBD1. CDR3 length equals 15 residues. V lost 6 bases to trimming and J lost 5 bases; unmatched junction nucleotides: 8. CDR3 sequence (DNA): TGTGCCAGCAGCAGGCAGGGGGCCGGAACCGGGGAGCTGTTTTTT. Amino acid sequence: CASSRQGAGTGELFF.

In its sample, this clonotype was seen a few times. CDR3 residues: CASSSRDPLLGYTF. The CDR3 DNA sequence: TGTGCCAGCAGCTCAAGGGACCCCCTCCTTGGCTACACCTTC. The J gene is TRBJ1-2, the V gene TRBV7-2, with a tentative D call TRBD1 (5 bases). The V end was cut by 4 bases, the J end by 7 bases, with 16 bases between. This CDR3 has 14 amino acids. In germline, CDR1 is SGHTA, CDR2 FQGNSA.

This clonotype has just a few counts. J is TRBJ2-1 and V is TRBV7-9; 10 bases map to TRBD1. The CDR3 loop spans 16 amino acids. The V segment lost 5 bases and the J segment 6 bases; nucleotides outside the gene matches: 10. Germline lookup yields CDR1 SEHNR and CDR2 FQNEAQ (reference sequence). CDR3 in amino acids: CASSPWLTGGPNEQFF. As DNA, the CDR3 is TGTGCCAGCAGCCCCTGGTTGACAGGGGGCCCCAATGAGCAGTTCTTC.

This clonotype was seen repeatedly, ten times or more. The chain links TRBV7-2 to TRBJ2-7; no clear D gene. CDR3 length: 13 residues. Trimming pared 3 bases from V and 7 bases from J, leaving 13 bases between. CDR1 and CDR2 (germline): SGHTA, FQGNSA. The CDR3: CASSFTRPREQYF. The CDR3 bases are TGTGCCAGCAGCTTCACGCGGCCGCGAGAGCAGTACTTC.

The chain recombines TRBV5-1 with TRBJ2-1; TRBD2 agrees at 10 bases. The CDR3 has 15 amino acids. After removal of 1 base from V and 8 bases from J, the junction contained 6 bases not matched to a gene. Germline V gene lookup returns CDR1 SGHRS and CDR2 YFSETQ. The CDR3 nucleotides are TGCGCCAGCAGCTTGAAAGCGGGAGGGCTGGATGAGCAGTTCTTC. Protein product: CASSLKAGGLDEQFF. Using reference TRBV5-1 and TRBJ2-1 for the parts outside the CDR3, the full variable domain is KAGVTQTPRYLIKTRGQQVTLSCSPISGHRSVSWYQQTPGQGLQFLFEYFSETQRNKGNFPGRFSGRQFSNSRSEMNVSTLELGDSALYLCASSLKAGGLDEQFFGPGTRLTVL.

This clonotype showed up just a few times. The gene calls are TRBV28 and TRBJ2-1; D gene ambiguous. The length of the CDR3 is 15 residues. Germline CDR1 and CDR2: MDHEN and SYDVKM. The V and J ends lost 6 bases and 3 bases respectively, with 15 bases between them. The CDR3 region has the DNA TGTGCCAGCAGCCCTTTAGTAATGGGCTACAATGAGCAGTTCTTC. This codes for CASSPLVMGYNEQFF.

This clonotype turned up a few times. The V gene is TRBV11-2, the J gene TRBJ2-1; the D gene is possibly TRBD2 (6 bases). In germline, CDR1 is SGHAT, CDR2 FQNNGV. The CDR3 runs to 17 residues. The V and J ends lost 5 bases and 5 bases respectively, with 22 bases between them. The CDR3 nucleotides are TGTGCCAGCAGCATCCCCCTCAGTCTAGCGTATCACAATGAGCAGTTCTTC. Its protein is CASSIPLSLAYHNEQFF.

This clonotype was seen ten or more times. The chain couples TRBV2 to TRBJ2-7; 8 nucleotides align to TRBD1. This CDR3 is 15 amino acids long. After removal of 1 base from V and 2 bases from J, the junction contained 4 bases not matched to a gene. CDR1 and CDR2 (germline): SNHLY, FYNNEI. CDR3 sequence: CASSEGMGQAYEQYF. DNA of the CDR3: TGTGCCAGCAGTGAAGGGATGGGACAGGCCTACGAGCAGTACTTC.

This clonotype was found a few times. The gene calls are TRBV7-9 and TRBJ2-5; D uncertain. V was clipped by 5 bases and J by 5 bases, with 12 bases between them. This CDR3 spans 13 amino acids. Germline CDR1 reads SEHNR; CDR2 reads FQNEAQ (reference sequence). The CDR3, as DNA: TGTGCCAGCAGCCAAGCTCCCAGGGAGACCCAGTACTTC. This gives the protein CASSQAPRETQYF.

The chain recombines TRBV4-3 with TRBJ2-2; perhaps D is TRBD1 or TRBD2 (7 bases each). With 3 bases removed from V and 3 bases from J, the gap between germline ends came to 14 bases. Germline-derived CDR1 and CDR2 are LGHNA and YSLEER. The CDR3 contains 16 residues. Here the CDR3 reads CASSQGGRGHTGELFF. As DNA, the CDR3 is TGCGCCAGCAGCCAGGGTGGGAGGGGGCACACCGGGGAGCTGTTTTTT.

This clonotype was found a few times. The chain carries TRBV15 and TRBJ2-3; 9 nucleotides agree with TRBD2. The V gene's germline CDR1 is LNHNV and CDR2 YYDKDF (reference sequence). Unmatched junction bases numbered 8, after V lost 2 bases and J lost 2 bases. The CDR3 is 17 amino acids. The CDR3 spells CATSRSPRLAATDTQYF. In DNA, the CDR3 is TGTGCCACCAGCAGATCCCCTCGACTAGCGGCCACAGATACGCAGTATTTT. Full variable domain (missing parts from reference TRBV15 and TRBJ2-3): DAMVIQNPRYQVTQFGKPVTLSCSQTLNHNVMYWYQQKSSQAPKLLFHYYDKDFNNEADTPDNFQSRRPNTSFCFLDIRSPGLGDTAMYLCATSRSPRLAATDTQYFGPGTRLTVL.

The CDR3 DNA is TGTGCCAGCAGCCACACGGTGAACACTGAAGCTTTCTTT. It translates to CASSHTVNTEAFF. This chain connects TRBV3-1 to TRBJ1-1; no reliable D call. The CDR3 has 13 residues. The germline V and J ends were trimmed by 3 bases and 0 bases, with 5 bases remaining between them. CDR1 is LGHDT, CDR2 YNNKEL, per germline (reference sequence). Variable domain in full (rest from reference TRBV3-1 and TRBJ1-1): DTAVSQTPKYLVTQMGNDKSIKCEQNLGHDTMYWYKQDSKKFLKIMFSYNNKELIINETVPNRFSPKSPDKAHLNLHINSLELGDSAVYFCASSHTVNTEAFFGQGTRLTVV.

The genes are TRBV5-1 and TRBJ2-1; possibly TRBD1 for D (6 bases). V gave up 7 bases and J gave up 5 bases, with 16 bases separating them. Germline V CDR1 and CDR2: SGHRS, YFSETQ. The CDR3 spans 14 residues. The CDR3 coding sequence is TGCGCCAGCCGCCAAGAACAGGGTAACAATGAGCAGTTCTTC. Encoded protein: CASRQEQGNNEQFF.

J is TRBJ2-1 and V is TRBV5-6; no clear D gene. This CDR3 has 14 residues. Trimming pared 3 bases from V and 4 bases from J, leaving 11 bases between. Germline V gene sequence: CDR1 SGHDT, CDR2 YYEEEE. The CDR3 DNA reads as TGTGCCAGCAGCTCGCCTACGTTATACAATGAGCAGTTCTTC. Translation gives CASSSPTLYNEQFF. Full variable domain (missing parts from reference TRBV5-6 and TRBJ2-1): DAGVTQSPTHLIKTRGQQVTLRCSPKSGHDTVSWYQQALGQGPQFIFQYYEEEERQRGNFPDRFSGHQFPNYSSELNVNALLLGDSALYLCASSSPTLYNEQFFGPGTRLTVL.

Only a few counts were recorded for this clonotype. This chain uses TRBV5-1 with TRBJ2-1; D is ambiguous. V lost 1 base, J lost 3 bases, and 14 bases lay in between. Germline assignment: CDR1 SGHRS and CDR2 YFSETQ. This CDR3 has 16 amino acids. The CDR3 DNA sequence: TGCGCCAGCAGCTTGAGGTCTAACCACTTCTACAATGAGCAGTTCTTC. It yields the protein CASSLRSNHFYNEQFF.

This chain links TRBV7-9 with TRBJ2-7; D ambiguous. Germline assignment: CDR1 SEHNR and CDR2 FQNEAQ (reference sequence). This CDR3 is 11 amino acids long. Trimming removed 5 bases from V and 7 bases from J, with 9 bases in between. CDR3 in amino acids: CASSAQGEQYF. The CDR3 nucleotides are TGTGCCAGCAGCGCCCAAGGTGAGCAGTACTTC. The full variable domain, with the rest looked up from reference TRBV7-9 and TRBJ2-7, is DTGVSQNPRHKITKRGQNVTFRCDPISEHNRLYWYRQTLGQGPEFLTYFQNEAQLEKSRLLSDRFSAERPKGSFSTLEIQRTEQGDSAMYLCASSAQGEQYFGPGTRLTVT.

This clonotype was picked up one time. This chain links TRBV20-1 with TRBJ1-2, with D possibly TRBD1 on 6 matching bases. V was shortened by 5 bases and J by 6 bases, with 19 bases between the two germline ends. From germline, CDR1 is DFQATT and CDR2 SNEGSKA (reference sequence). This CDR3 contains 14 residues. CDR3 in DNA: TGCAGTGCTTGGGGGGCAGGGGCGAGGGATGGCTACACCTTC. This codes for CSAWGAGARDGYTF.

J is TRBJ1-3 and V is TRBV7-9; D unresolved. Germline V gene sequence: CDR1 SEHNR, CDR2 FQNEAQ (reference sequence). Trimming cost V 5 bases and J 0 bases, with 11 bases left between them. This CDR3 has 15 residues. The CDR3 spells CASSALQPSGNTIYF. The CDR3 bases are TGTGCCAGCAGCGCACTTCAGCCCTCTGGAAACACCATATATTTT.

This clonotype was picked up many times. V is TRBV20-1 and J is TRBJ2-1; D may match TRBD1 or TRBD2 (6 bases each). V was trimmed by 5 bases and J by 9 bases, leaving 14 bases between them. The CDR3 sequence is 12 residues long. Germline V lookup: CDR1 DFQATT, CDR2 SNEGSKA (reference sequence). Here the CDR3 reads CSAGGTRGEQFF. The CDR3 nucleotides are TGCAGTGCTGGCGGGACAAGGGGTGAGCAGTTCTTC.

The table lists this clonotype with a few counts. CDR3 loop: CASSGTGAAEQFF. CDR3 nucleotides: TGTGCCAGCAGCGGTACAGGGGCGGCTGAGCAGTTCTTC. The chain carries TRBV11-2 and TRBJ2-1; 7 bases align to TRBD1. Germline CDR1 is SGHAT and CDR2 is FQNNGV. The V gene end was trimmed by 5 bases and the J gene end by 9 bases; junction bases not matched to a gene: 7. This CDR3 contains 13 residues.